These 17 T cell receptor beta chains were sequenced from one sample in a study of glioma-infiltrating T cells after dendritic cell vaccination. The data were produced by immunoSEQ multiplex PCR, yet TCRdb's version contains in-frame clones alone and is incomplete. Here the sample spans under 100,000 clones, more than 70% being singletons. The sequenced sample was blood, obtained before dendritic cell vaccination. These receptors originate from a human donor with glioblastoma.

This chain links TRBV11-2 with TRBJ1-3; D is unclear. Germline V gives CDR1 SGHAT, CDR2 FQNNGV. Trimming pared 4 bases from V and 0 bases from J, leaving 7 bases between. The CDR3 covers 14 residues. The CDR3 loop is CASSYSTSGNTIYF. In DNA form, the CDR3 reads TGTGCCAGCAGCTACAGCACCTCTGGAAACACCATATATTTT. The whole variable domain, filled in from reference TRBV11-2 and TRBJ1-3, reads EAGVAQSPRYKIIEKRQSVAFWCNPISGHATLYWYQQILGQGPKLLIQFQNNGVVDDSQLPKDRFSAERLKGVDSTLKIQPAKLEDSAVYLCASSYSTSGNTIYFGEGSWLTVV.

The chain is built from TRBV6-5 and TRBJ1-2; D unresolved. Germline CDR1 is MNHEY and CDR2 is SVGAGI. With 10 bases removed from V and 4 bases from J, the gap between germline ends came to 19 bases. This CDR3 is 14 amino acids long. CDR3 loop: CATKRGQLSYGYTF. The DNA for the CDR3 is TGTGCCACCAAAAGAGGGCAGTTGAGCTATGGCTACACCTTC.

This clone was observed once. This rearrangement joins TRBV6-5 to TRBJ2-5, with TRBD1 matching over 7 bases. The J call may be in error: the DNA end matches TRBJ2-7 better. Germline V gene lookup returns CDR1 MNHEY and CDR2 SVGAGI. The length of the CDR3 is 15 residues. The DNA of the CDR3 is TGTGCCAGCAGACGTACAGGGGATAGGGCCTACGAGCAGTACTTC. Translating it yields CASRRTGDRAYEQYF.

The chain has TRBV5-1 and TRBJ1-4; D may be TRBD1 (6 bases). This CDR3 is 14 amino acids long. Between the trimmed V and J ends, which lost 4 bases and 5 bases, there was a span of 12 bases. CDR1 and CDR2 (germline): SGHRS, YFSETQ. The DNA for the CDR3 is TGCGCCAGCAGCCTACAGGGACCGAATGAAAAACTGTTTTTT. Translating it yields CASSLQGPNEKLFF.

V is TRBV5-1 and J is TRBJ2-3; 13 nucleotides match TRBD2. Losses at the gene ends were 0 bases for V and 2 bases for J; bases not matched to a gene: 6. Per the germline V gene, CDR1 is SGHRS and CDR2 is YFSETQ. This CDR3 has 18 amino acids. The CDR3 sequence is CASSLGLAGGPSTDTQYF. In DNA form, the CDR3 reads TGCGCCAGCAGCTTGGGACTAGCGGGGGGTCCTTCCACAGATACGCAGTATTTT.

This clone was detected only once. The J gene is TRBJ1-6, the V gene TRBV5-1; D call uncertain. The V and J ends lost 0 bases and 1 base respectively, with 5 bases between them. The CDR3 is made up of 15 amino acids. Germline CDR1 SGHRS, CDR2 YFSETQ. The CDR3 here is CASSLAGSYNSPLHF. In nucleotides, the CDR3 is TGCGCCAGCAGCTTGGCGGGTTCCTATAATTCACCCCTCCACTTT.

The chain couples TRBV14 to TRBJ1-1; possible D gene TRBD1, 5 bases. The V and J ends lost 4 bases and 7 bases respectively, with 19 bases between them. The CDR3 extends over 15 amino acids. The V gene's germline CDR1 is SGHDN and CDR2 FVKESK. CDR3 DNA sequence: TGTGCCAGCAGCCCGCTTAAGGGGAAAGCTTTTGAAGCTTTCTTT. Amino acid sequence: CASSPLKGKAFEAFF.

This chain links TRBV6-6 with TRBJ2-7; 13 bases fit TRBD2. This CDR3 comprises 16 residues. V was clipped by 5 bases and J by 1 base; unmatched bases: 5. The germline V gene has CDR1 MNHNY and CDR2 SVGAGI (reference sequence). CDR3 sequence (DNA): TGTGCCAGCAGTCGCCCGGGACTAGCGGGGTCCTACGAGCAGTACTTC. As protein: CASSRPGLAGSYEQYF.

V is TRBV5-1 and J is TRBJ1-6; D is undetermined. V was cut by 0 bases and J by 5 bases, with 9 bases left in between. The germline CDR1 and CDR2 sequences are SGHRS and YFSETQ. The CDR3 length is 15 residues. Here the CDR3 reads CASSLAQANNSPLHF. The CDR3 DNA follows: TGCGCCAGCAGCTTGGCTCAGGCAAATAATTCACCCCTCCACTTT.

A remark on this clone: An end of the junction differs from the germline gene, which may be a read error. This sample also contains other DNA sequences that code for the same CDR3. DNA of the CDR3: TGCGCCAGCAGTGAAAGCAGGGGTCTAGCTATGCAGTACTTC. Protein product: CASSESRGLAMQYF. The chain has TRBV2 and TRBJ2-7; maybe TRBD1 (6 bases). Germline CDR1 SNHLY, CDR2 FYNNEI. The CDR3 is 14 residues long.

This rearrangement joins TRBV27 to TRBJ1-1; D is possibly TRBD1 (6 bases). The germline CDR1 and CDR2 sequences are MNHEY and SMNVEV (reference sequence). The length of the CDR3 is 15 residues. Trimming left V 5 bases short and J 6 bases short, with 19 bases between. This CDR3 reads CASSPDKGGEAEAFF. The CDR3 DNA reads TGTGCCAGCAGTCCCGATAAAGGGGGGGAGGCTGAAGCTTTCTTT.

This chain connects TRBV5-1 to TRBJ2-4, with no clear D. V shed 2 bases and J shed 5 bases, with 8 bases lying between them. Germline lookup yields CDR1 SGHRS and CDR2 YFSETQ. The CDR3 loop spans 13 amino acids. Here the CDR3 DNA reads TGCGCCAGCAGCTTCGAGATCCAAAACATTCAGTACTTC. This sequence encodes CASSFEIQNIQYF.

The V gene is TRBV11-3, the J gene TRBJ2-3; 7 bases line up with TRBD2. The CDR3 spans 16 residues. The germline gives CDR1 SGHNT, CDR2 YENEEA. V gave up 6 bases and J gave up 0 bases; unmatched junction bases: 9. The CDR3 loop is CASSLAEIASTDTQYF. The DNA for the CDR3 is TGTGCCAGCAGTCTAGCGGAAATAGCTAGCACAGATACGCAGTATTTT.

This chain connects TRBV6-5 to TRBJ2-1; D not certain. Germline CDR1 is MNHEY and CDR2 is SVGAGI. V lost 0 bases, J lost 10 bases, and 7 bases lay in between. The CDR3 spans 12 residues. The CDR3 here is CASSYSTREQFF. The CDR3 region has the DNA TGTGCCAGCAGTTACTCAACCCGGGAGCAGTTCTTC.

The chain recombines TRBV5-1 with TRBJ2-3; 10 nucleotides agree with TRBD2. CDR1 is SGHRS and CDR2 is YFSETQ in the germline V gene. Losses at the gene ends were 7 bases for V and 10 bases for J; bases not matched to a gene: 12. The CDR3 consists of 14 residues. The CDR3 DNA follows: TGCGCCAGCTCCCAAGCGGGAGGGCCTAGTGCGCAGTATTTT. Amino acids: CASSQAGGPSAQYF. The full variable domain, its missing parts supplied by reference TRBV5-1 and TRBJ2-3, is KAGVTQTPRYLIKTRGQQVTLSCSPISGHRSVSWYQQTPGQGLQFLFEYFSETQRNKGNFPGRFSGRQFSNSRSEMNVSTLELGDSALYLCASSQAGGPSAQYFGPGTRLTVL.

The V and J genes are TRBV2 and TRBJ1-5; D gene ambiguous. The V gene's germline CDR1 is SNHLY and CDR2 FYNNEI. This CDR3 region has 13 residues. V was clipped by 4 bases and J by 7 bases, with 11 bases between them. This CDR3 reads CASSVGRHQPQHF. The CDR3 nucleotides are TGTGCCAGCAGTGTTGGCAGGCACCAGCCCCAGCATTTT.

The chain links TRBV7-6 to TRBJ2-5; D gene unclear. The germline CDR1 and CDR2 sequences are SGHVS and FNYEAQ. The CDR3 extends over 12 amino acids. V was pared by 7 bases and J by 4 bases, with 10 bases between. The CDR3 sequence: CASKYPGETQYF. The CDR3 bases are TGTGCCAGCAAGTATCCGGGAGAGACCCAGTACTTC.